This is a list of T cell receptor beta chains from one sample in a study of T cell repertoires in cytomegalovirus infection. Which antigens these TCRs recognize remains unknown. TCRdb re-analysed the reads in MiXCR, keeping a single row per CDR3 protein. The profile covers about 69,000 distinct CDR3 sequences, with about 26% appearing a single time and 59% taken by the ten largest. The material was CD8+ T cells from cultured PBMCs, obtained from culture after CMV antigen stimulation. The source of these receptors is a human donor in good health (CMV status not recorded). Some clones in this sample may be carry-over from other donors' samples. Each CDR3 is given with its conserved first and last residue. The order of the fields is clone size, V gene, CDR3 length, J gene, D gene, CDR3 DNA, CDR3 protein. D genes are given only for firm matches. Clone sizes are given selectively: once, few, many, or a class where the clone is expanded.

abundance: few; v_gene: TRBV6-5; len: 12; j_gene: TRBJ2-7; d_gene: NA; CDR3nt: TGTGCCAGCACTGTGGGTACCTACGAGCAGTACTTC; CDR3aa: CASTVGTYEQYF
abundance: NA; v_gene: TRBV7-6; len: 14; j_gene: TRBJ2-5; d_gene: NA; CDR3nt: TGTGCCAGCAGCTTAGTAGAGGGGCAAGAGACCCAGTACTTC; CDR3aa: CASSLVEGQETQYF
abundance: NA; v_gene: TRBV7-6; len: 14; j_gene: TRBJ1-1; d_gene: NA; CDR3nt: TGTGCCAGCAGCTTAGTTAGCGTCGCACCTGAAGCTTTCTTT; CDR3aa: CASSLVSVAPEAFF
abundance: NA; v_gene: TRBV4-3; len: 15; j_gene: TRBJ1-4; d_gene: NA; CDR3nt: TGCGCCAGCAGCCTCCAGGGAGGGCCTAATGAAAAACTGTTTTTT; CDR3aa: CASSLQGGPNEKLFF
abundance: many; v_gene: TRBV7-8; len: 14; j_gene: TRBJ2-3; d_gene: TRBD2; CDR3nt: TGTGCCAGCAGCTTAGGGGAGGGCGCAAATACGCAGTATTTT; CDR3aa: CASSLGEGANTQYF
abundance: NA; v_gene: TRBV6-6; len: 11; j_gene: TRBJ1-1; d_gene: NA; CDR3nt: TGTGCCAGCAGTTACCCCCCTGAAGCTTTCTTT; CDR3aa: CASSYPPEAFF
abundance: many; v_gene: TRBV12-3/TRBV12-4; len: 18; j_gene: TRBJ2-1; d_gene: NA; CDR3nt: TGTGCCAGCAGTCCCTATTTGACAGAGACTGACCCCTACAATGAGCAGTTCTTC; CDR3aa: CASSPYLTETDPYNEQFF
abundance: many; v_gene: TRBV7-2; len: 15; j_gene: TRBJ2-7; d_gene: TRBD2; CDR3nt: TGTGCCAGCACCCTGACGGGGGGGCCTGGGTACGAGCAGTACTTC; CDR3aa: CASTLTGGPGYEQYF
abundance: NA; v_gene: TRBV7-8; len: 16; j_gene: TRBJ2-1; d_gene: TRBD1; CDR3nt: TGTGCCAGCAGCCCCCCGTGGACAGGGGAAGACAATGAGCAGTTCTTC; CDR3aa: CASSPPWTGEDNEQFF
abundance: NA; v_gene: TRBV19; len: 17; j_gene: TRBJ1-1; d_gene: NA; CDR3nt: TGTGCCAGTAGTACCGGATATACGCGGGCCGTCGACACTGAAACTTTCTTT; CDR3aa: CASSTGYTRAVDTETFF
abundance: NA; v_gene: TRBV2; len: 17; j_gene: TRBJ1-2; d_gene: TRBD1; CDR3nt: TGTGCCAGCAGTGAATTTCCCCTACAGGGGGTAAACTATGGCTACACCTTC; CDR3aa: CASSEFPLQGVNYGYTF
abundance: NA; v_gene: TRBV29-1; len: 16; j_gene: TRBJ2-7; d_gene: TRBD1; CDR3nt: TGCAGCGTTGAAGCCACGGAAGGGGGCTCATCCTACGAGCAGTACTTC; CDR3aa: CSVEATEGGSSYEQYF
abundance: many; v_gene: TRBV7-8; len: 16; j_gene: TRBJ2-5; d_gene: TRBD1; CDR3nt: TGTGCCAGCAGCTTAGTCACGGGACAGGGTTTGAAGACCCAGTACTTC; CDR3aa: CASSLVTGQGLKTQYF
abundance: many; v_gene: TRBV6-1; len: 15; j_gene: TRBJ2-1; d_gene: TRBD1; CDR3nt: TGTGCCAGCAGCGGACGACAGGGCTCCTACAATGAGCAGTTCTTC; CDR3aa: CASSGRQGSYNEQFF
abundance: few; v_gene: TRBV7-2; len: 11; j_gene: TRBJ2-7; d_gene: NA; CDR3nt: TGTGCCAGCAGCACTGGGGGCGAGCAGTACTTC; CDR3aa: CASSTGGEQYF
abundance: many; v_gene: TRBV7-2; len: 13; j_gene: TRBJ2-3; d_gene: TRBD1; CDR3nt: TGTGCCAGCAGCCGGACAGGGGTAGATACGCAGTATTTT; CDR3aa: CASSRTGVDTQYF
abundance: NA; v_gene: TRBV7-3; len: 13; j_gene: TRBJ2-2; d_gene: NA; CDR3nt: TGTGCCAGCAGCCCCTACCACACCGGGGAGCTGTTTTTT; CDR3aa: CASSPYHTGELFF
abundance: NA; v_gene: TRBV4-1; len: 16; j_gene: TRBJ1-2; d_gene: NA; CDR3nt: TGCGCCAGCAGCCAGATTGAGGGTCGATCCGATTATGGCTACACCTTC; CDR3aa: CASSQIEGRSDYGYTF
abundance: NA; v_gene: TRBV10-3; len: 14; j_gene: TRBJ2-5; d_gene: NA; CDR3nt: TGTGCCATCAGTGATGGAGGGTCCCAAGAGACCCAGTACTTC; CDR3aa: CAISDGGSQETQYF
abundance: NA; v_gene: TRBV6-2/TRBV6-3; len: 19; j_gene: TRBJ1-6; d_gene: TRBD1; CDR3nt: TGTGCCAGCAGTTACACTGTTGATACAGGGGGCCTTTTCGGCTCACCCCTCCACTTT; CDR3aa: CASSYTVDTGGLFGSPLHF
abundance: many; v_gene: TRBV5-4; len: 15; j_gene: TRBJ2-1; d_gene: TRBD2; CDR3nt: TGTGCCAGCAGCGGTACTAGCGGGGGGGACAATGAGCAGTTCTTC; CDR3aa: CASSGTSGGDNEQFF
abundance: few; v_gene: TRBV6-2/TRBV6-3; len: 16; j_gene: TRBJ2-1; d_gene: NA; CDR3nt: TGTGCCAGCAGTTACGGTGTGGGGTCCTACTACAATGAGCAGTTCTTC; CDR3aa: CASSYGVGSYYNEQFF
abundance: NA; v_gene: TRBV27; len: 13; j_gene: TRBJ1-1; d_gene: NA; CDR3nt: TGTGCCAGCGGGGAACCGGGGAACACTGAAGCTTTCTTT; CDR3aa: CASGEPGNTEAFF
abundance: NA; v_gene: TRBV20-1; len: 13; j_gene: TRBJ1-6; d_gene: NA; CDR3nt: TGCAGTGCTGCTGAGGCCCGGGGTTCACCCCTCCACTTT; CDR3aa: CSAAEARGSPLHF
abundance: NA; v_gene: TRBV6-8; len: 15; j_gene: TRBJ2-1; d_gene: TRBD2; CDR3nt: TGTGCCAGCAGTACCGGGACTAGCGAGTACAATGAGCAGTTCTTC; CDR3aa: CASSTGTSEYNEQFF
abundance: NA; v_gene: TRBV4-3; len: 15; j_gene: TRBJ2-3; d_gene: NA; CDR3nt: TGCGCCAGCAGCCAAGATCAAGACTACACAGATACGCAGTATTTT; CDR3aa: CASSQDQDYTDTQYF
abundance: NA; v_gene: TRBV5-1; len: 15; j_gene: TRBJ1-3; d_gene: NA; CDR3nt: TGCGCCAGCAGCACTACAGGAAACTCTGGAAACACCATATATTTT; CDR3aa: CASSTTGNSGNTIYF
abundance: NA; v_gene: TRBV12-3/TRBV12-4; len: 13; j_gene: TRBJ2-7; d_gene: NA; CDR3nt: TGTGCCAGCAGTTGGGGCAGAAACTACGAGCAGTACTTC; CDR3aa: CASSWGRNYEQYF
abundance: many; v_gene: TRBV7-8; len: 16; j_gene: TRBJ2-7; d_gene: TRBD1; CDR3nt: TGTGCCAGCAGCCACCCTACCGGGACAGGGGATTACGAGCAGTACTTC; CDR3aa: CASSHPTGTGDYEQYF
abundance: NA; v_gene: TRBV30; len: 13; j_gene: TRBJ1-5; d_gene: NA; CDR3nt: TGTGCCTGGGCGACGGGGGGGTATCAGCCCCAGCATTTT; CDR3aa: CAWATGGYQPQHF
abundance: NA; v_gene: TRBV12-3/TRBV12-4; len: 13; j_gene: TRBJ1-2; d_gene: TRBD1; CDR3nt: TGTGCCAGCAGCTTGGGACAGTACTATGGCTACACCTTC; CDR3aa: CASSLGQYYGYTF
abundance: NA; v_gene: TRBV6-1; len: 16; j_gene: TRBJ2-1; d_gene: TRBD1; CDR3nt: TGTGCCAGCAGAGACGTGGGGGACAGGGGTATCGATGAGCAGTTCTTC; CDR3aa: CASRDVGDRGIDEQFF
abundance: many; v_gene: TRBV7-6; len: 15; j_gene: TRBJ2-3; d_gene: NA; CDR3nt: TGTGCCAGCAGCTTAAGCTTTGCGGCCACAGATACGCAGTATTTT; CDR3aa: CASSLSFAATDTQYF
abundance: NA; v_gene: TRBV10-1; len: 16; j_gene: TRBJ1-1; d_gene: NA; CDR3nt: TGCGCCAGCAGTGAGTCTCGGGGGCTGGGGAACACTGAAGCTTTCTTT; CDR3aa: CASSESRGLGNTEAFF
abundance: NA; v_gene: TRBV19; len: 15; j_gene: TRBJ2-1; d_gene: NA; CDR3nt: TGTGCCAGTAATGAGGCGCGTAACTCCTACAATGAGCAGTTCTTC; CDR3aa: CASNEARNSYNEQFF
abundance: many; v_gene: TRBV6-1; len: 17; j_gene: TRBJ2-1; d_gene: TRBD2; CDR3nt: TGTGCCAGCAGGCCGGGACTAGCGGCCCTGTCCTACAATGAGCAGTTCTTC; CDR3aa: CASRPGLAALSYNEQFF